The 11 T cell receptor beta chains given below trace back to one sample, sequenced in a study of shared clonotypes between healthy human individuals. In the naive CD8 group, cells lacked CD45RO and were positively selected for CCR7, so terminally differentiated effector memory CD45RA+ cells were left out. Produced via immunoSEQ multiplex PCR; TCRdb's table is partial and in-frame only. The repertoire has some 2 million clones, approximately 95% of them found once; the top ten carry approximately 1%. The sample was naive CD8+ T cells sorted from blood. These TCRs come from a man between 18 and 29 years old in good health.

This chain links TRBV30 with TRBJ1-6, with D possibly matching TRBD1 (5 bases). The V end lost 4 bases, the J end lost 7 bases, and 11 bases lay between the germline ends. The CDR3 extends over 13 amino acids. The germline V gene encodes CDR1 GTSNPN and CDR2 SVGIG (reference sequence). The CDR3: CAWIAGSNSPLHF. In nucleotides, the CDR3 is TGTGCCTGGATTGCAGGGAGCAATTCACCCCTCCACTTT.

The chain couples TRBV18 to TRBJ1-5; D remains ambiguous. Germline V gene sequence: CDR1 KGHSH, CDR2 LQKENI. Trimming shortened V by 8 bases and J by 3 bases, and 14 bases separated the two germline ends. The CDR3 covers 14 residues. The CDR3 DNA sequence: TGTGCCAGCGGAGATTCGGGCCTCAATCAGCCCCAGCATTTT. It codes for CASGDSGLNQPQHF. The full variable domain, rest sourced from reference TRBV18 and TRBJ1-5, is NAGVMQNPRHLVRRRGQEARLRCSPMKGHSHVYWYRQLPEEGLKFMVYLQKENIIDESGMPKERFSAEFPKEGPSILRIQQVVRGDSAAYFCASGDSGLNQPQHFGDGTRLSIL.

The chain employs TRBV7-6 and TRBJ2-1; TRBD2 is a possible D gene (6 bases). Per the germline V gene, CDR1 is SGHVS and CDR2 is FNYEAQ. CDR3 length: 15 amino acids. The germline V and J ends were trimmed by 5 bases and 4 bases, with 15 bases remaining between them. The CDR3 sequence: CASSQTSSPYNEQFF. CDR3 coding DNA: TGTGCCAGCAGCCAGACTAGTTCCCCATACAATGAGCAGTTCTTC.

This clone appeared once. This chain uses TRBV5-1 with TRBJ1-1, with 9 bases lining up with TRBD1. The CDR3 is 16 residues long. Germline CDR1 is SGHRS and CDR2 is YFSETQ. V lost 0 bases and J lost 0; bases outside the gene matches: 3. Here the CDR3 reads CASSLEGTGLNTEAFF. The CDR3 DNA reads as TGCGCCAGCAGCTTGGAGGGGACAGGGTTGAACACTGAAGCTTTCTTT.

The chain couples TRBV27 to TRBJ2-7, with 8 bases that match TRBD2. CDR1 is MNHEY and CDR2 is SMNVEV in the germline V gene (reference sequence). The CDR3 sequence is 14 residues long. With V trimmed by 5 bases and J by 4 bases, 7 bases remained unmatched. The CDR3 region is CASSAPGLVYEQYF. The CDR3 DNA follows: TGTGCCAGCAGTGCCCCGGGACTAGTATACGAGCAGTACTTC.

V and J are TRBV14 and TRBJ1-5; D is ambiguous. Germline V CDR1 and CDR2: SGHDN, FVKESK. Trimming pared 4 bases from V and 6 bases from J, leaving 13 bases between. This CDR3 spans 14 amino acids. CDR3 in DNA: TGTGCCAGCAGCCTTGGCGGGGTTGGTCAGCCCCAGCATTTT. Translating it yields CASSLGGVGQPQHF. The variable domain in full, completed from reference TRBV14 and TRBJ1-5, reads EAGVTQFPSHSVIEKGQTVTLRCDPISGHDNLYWYRRVMGKEIKFLLHFVKESKQDESGMPNNRFLAERTGGTYSTLKVQPAELEDSGVYFCASSLGGVGQPQHFGDGTRLSIL.

The chain carries TRBV30 and TRBJ2-3; D not certain. This CDR3 region has 14 residues. Germline loops: CDR1 GTSNPN, CDR2 SVGIG (reference sequence). V dropped 1 base and J dropped 5 bases, with 13 bases sitting between them. The CDR3 spells CAWSGPYDGDTQYF. For the CDR3, the DNA is TGTGCCTGGAGTGGCCCATATGACGGAGATACGCAGTATTTT.

The V call is TRBV5-4, the J call TRBJ2-1; 13 bases are a match to TRBD2. CDR1 and CDR2 (germline): SGHNT, YYREEE (reference sequence). Germline trimming cut 0 bases from V and 5 bases from J; bases unmatched to any gene: 5. This CDR3 contains 17 residues. For the CDR3, the DNA is TGTGCCAGCAGCTTGGCTACTAGCGGGAGGGTACACAATGAGCAGTTCTTC. Protein: CASSLATSGRVHNEQFF.

The rearrangement links TRBV6-5 to TRBJ2-5, with a tentative D call TRBD1 (5 bases). V was pared by 2 bases and J by 6 bases, with 19 bases between. The CDR3 has 16 residues. CDR1 and CDR2 (germline): MNHEY, SVGAGI. The CDR3 sequence is CASSYGEAGPGKTQYF. As DNA, the CDR3 is TGTGCCAGCAGTTACGGCGAGGCAGGACCAGGGAAGACCCAGTACTTC.

Comment on this clone: The sample carries other DNA sequences with the same CDR3. The chain couples TRBV5-6 to TRBJ2-7; a weak D match, TRBD2 (6 bases). The CDR3 sequence is 12 residues long. Germline V gives CDR1 SGHDT, CDR2 YYEEEE. The V end was cut by 4 bases, the J end by 3 bases, with 8 bases between. The CDR3 region is CASSPGGYEQYF. In nucleotides, the CDR3 is TGTGCCAGCAGCCCCGGGGGCTACGAGCAGTACTTC.

This chain uses TRBV4-3 with TRBJ2-1; 15 bases are shared with TRBD2. After removal of 4 bases from V and 8 bases from J, the junction contained 9 bases not matched to a gene. The CDR3 has 17 residues. Germline CDR1 LGHNA, CDR2 YSLEER. Here the CDR3 DNA reads TGCGCCAGCAGCCCGGGACAGGGACTAGCGGGAGGCTATGAGCAGTTCTTC. It encodes CASSPGQGLAGGYEQFF.